This TCR beta chain came from a study of control samples from healthy donors and cancer patients. The protocol was immunoSEQ multiplex PCR, while the TCRdb copy is restricted to in-frame clones and leaves out a portion. Here the sample spans about 69,000 clones, around 84% being singletons. Germline V CDR1 and CDR2: SGHNT, YYREEE (reference sequence). Germline trimming cut 4 bases from V and 8 bases from J; bases unmatched to any gene: 17. The CDR3 has 17 residues. The specimen sequenced was PBMCs. The J gene is TRBJ1-2, the V gene TRBV5-4, with 10 bases lining up with TRBD1. This TCR derives from a woman aged 45-59 years with lung cancer. The CDR3 region has the DNA TGTGCCAGCAGCCGTACCGGGACAGGGGCTAGTCGACGAGGCTACACCTTC. This translates into CASSRTGTGASRRGYTF.